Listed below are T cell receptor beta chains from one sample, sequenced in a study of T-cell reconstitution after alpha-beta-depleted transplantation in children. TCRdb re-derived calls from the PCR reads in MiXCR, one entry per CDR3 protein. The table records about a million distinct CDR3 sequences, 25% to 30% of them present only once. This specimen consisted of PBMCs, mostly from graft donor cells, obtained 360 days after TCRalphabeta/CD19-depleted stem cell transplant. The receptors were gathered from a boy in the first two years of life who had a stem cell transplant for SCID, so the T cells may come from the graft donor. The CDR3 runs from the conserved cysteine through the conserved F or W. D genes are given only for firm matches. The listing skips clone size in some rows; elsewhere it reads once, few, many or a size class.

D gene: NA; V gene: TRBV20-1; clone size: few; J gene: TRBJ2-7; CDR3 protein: CSAGPMTGPYEQYF; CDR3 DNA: TGCAGTGCTGGCCCAATGACAGGCCCCTACGAGCAGTACTTC
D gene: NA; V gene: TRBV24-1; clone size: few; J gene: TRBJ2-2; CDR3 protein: CATSDITGSGELFF; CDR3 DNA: TGTGCCACCAGTGACATAACAGGGTCCGGGGAGCTGTTTTTT
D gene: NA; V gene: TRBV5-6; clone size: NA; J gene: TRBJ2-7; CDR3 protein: CASSPGLRAYEQYF; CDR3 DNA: TGTGCCAGCAGCCCGGGTCTCCGAGCCTACGAGCAGTACTTC
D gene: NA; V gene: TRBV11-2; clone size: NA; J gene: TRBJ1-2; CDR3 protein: CASSPYGPNIYYGYTF; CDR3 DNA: TGTGCCAGCAGCCCTTACGGACCAAACATCTACTATGGCTACACCTTC
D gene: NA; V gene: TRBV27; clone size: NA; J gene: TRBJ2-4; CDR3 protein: CASSLSRSQGSKNIQYF; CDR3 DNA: TGTGCCAGCAGTTTATCGCGCAGCCAGGGAAGCAAAAACATTCAGTACTTC
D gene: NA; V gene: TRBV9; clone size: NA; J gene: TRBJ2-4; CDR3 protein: CASSETKLAKNIQYF; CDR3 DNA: TGTGCCAGCAGCGAGACGAAACTAGCCAAAAACATTCAGTACTTC
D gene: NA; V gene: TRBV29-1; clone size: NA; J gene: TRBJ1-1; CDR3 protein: CSVGGPLDTEAFF; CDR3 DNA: TGCAGCGTTGGGGGGCCTCTGGACACTGAAGCTTTCTTT
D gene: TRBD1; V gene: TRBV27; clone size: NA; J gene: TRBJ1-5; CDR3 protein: CASSWATGSNQPQHF; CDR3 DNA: TGTGCCAGCAGCTGGGCGACAGGGAGCAATCAGCCCCAGCATTTT
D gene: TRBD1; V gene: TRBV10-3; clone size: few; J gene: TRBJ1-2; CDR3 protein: CATSRDSPFNYGYTF; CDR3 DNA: TGTGCCACCAGCCGGGACAGCCCTTTTAACTATGGCTACACCTTC
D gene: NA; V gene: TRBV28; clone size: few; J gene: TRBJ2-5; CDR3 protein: CASSLFQSTQYF; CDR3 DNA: TGTGCCAGCAGTTTATTCCAGTCCACCCAGTACTTC
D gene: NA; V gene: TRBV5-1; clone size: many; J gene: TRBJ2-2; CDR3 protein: CASLVPNTGELFF; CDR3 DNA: TGCGCCAGCTTGGTACCGAACACCGGGGAGCTGTTTTTT
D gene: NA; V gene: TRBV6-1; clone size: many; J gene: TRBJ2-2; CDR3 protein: CASSIMTATGGELFF; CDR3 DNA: TGTGCCAGCTCTATTATGACGGCAACAGGGGGGGAGCTGTTTTTT
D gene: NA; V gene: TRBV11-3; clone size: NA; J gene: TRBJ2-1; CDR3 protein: CASSFYEQFF; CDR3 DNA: TGTGCCAGCAGCTTTTATGAGCAGTTCTTC
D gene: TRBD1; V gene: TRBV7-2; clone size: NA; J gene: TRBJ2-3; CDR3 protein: CASSLAGTGSVDTQYF; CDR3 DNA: TGTGCCAGCAGCTTAGCAGGGACAGGTAGTGTGGATACGCAGTATTTT
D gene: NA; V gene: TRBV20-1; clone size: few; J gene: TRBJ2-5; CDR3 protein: CSASVYFQETQYF; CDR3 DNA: TGCAGTGCTAGTGTTTACTTTCAAGAGACCCAGTACTTC
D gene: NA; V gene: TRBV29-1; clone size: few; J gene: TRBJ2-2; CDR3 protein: CSVVGLGELFF; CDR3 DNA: TGCAGCGTTGTGGGGCTCGGGGAGCTGTTTTTT
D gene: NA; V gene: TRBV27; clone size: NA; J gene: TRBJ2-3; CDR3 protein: CASSLTGGPSTDTQYF; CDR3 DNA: TGTGCCAGCAGTCTCACCGGGGGCCCTAGCACAGATACGCAGTATTTT
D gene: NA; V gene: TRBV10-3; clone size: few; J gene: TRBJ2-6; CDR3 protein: CAISGPKSGANVLTF; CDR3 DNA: TGTGCCATCAGCGGTCCGAAATCTGGGGCCAACGTCCTGACTTTC
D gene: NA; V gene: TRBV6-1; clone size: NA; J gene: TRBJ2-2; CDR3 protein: CASTQGLMNTGELFF; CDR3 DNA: TGTGCCAGCACCCAGGGGCTGATGAACACCGGGGAGCTGTTTTTT
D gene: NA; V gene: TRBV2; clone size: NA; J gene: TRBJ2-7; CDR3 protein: CASGRVEQYF; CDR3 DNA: TGTGCCAGCGGCAGGGTCGAGCAGTACTTC
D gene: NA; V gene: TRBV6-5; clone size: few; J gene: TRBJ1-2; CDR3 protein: CASSPVPGGYTF; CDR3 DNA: TGTGCCAGCAGCCCCGTCCCCGGCGGCTACACCTTC
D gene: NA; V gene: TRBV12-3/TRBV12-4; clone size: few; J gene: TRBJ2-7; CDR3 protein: CASSFANYEQYF; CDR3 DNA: TGTGCCAGCAGTTTTGCAAACTACGAGCAGTACTTC
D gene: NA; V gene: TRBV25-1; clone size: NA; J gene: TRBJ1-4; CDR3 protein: CASSESLDGEKLFF; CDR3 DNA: TGTGCCAGCAGTGAATCTTTAGATGGGGAAAAACTGTTTTTT
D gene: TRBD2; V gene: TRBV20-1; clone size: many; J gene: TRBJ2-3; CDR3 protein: CSARVLAGFTDTQYF; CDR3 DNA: TGCAGTGCTAGGGTACTAGCGGGTTTCACAGATACGCAGTATTTT
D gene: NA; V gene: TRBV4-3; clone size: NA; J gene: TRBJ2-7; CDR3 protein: CASSQKGGEQYF; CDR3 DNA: TGCGCCAGCAGCCAAAAAGGTGGCGAGCAGTACTTC
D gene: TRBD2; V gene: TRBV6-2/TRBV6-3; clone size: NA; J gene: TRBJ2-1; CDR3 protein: CASSPTGTSRAEQFF; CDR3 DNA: TGTGCCAGCAGTCCAACAGGGACTAGCCGGGCTGAGCAGTTCTTC
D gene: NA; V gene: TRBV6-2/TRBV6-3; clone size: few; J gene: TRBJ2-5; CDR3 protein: CASTRRESWGTQYF; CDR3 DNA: TGTGCCAGCACCCGACGGGAGAGTTGGGGGACCCAGTACTTC
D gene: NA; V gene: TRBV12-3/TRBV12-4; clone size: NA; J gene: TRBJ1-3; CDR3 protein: CASKTNLSGNTIYF; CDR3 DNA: TGTGCCAGCAAGACAAACCTCTCTGGAAACACCATATATTTT
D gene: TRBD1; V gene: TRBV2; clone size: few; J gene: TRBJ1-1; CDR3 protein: CASTKRQAQGDPEAFF; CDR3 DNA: TGTGCCAGCACTAAGCGACAGGCACAGGGGGATCCTGAAGCTTTCTTT
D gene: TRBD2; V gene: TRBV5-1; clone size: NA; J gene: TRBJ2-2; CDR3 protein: CASSLGSGLAKNTGELFF; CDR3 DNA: TGCGCCAGCAGCTTGGGATCGGGACTAGCGAAGAACACCGGGGAGCTGTTTTTT
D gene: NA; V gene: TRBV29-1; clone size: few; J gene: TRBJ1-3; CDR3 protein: CSVEGGAGNTIYF; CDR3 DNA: TGCAGCGTTGAAGGGGGCGCTGGAAACACCATATATTTT
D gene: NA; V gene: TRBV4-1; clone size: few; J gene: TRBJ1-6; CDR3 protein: CASSQGWGGETDSPLHF; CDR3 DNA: TGCGCCAGCAGCCAAGGATGGGGAGGGGAAACGGATTCACCCCTCCACTTT
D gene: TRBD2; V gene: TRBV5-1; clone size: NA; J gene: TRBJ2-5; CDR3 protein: CASSLAGASGGETQYF; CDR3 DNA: TGCGCCAGCAGCTTGGCCGGTGCTAGCGGGGGAGAGACCCAGTACTTC
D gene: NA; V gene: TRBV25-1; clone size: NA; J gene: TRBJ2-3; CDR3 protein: CASSEYSGEGTDTQYF; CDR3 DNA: TGTGCCAGCAGTGAATATTCGGGGGAAGGGACAGATACGCAGTATTTT
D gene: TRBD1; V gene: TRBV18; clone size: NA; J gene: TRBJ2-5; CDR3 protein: CASSRGTGLQETQYF; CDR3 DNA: TGTGCCAGCTCACGGGGGACAGGTCTTCAAGAGACCCAGTACTTC
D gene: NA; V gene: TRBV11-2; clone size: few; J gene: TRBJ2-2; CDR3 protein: CASSIHAAGETNTGELFF; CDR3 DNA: TGTGCCAGCAGCATTCACGCAGCAGGGGAAACGAACACCGGGGAGCTGTTTTTT
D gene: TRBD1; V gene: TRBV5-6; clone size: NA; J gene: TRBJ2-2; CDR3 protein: CASSFPGTGKSGELFF; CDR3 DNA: TGTGCCAGCAGCTTCCCTGGGACAGGGAAATCCGGGGAGCTGTTTTTT
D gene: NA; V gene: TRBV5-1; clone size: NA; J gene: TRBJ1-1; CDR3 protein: CASSLVVGENTEAFF; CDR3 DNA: TGCGCCAGCAGCTTGGTAGTAGGAGAAAACACTGAAGCTTTCTTT
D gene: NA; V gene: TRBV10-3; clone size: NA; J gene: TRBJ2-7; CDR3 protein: CAISRVSSYEQYF; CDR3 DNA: TGTGCCATCAGTAGAGTCTCATCCTACGAGCAGTACTTC
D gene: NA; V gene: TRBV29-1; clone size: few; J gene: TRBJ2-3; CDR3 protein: CSVEDPWGPTDTQYF; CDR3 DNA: TGCAGCGTTGAAGATCCTTGGGGACCCACAGATACGCAGTATTTT
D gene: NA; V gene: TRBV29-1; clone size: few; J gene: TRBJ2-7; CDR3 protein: CSVETGQSNEQYF; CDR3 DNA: TGCAGCGTTGAAACCGGACAGTCTAACGAGCAGTACTTC
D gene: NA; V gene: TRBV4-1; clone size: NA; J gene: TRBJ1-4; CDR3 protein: CASSLSQGSNEKLFF; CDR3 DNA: TGCGCCAGCAGCCTGTCACAGGGATCTAATGAAAAACTGTTTTTT
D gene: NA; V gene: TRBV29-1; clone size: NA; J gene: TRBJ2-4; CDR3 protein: CSVEGDLENIQYF; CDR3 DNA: TGCAGCGTTGAAGGCGACCTCGAAAACATTCAGTACTTC
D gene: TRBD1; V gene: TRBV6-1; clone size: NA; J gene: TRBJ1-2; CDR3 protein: CASKGAAVMMIGYTF; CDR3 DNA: TGTGCCAGCAAGGGGGCGGCAGTGATGATGATCGGCTACACCTTC
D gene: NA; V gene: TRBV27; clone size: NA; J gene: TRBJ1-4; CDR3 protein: CASSLWRGGTKEKLFF; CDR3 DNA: TGTGCCAGCAGTTTATGGCGGGGGGGGACGAAGGAAAAACTGTTTTTT